Given below is one TCR beta chain in context. Its antigen is still unknown. The record originates from a study of T cells in localized non-small cell lung cancer. Study results and caveats: Without multi-region sequencing, intratumor heterogeneity could not be excluded.

The CDR3 has 15 residues. The germline V gene has CDR1 SGHRS and CDR2 YFSETQ. The V end was cut by 2 bases, the J end by 0 bases, with 6 bases between. Clones were sequenced by immunoSEQ multiplex PCR, and TCRdb holds only the in-frame ones, with some missing. The table shows around 92,000 clones, with around 90% occurring only once. The sample consisted of PBMCs, taken before any cancer treatment. The TCR was taken from a woman between 35 and 70 years old with stage II squamous cell lung carcinoma. The V gene is TRBV5-1, the J gene TRBJ1-6; no reliable D call. This CDR3 is CASSFGLSYNSPLHF. CDR3 sequence (DNA): TGCGCCAGCAGCTTCGGTCTCTCCTATAATTCACCCCTCCACTTT.